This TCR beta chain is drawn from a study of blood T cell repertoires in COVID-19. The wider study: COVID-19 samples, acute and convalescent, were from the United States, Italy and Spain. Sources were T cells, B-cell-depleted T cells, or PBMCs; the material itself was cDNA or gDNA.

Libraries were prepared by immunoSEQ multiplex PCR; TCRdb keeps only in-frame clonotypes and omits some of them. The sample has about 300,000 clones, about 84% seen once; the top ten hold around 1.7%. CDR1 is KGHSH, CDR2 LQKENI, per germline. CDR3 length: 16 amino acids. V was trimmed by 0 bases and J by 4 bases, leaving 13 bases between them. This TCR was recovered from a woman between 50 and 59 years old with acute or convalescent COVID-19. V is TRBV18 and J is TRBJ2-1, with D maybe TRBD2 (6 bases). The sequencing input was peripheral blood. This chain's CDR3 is CASSPPSGVSYNEQFF. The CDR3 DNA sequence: TGTGCCAGCTCACCACCGTCGGGAGTGAGTTACAATGAGCAGTTCTTC.